Presented here are 13 T cell receptor beta chains from one specimen sequenced in a study of PD-1 blockade in classical Hodgkin lymphoma. Using immunoSEQ multiplex PCR, the repertoire was profiled, and TCRdb retains in-frame clones only, with some absent. Of about 47,000 clones in the sample, approximately 91% were seen once. The time point denotes: newly diagnosed, previously untreated cHL patient sample. Sequenced input: peripheral blood mononuclear cells (PBMCs). The receptor source for this set is a human donor with classical Hodgkin lymphoma.

This sequence joins TRBV28 and TRBJ2-1; D uncertain. Germline loops: CDR1 MDHEN, CDR2 SYDVKM. The CDR3 is 14 residues long. The V and J ends lost 5 bases and 9 bases respectively, with 17 bases between them. The DNA of the CDR3 is TGTGCCAGCAGTCCCCCACCACAGAATACTGAGCAGTTCTTC. Translating it yields CASSPPPQNTEQFF.

This clone was observed a few times. Here the CDR3 reads CASSLTSAGASTGELFF. The CDR3 DNA reads TGTGCCAGCAGCTTAACGTCCGCGGGAGCGTCGACCGGGGAGCTGTTTTTT. The rearrangement uses TRBV7-8 and TRBJ2-2; 7 nucleotides line up with TRBD2. The J segment lost 5 bases and the V segment lost 2 bases, leaving 11 bases of the junction unmatched. CDR1 is SGHVS, CDR2 FQNEAQ, per germline. The CDR3 consists of 17 residues.

V and J are TRBV16 and TRBJ1-2, with D possibly matching TRBD1 (5 bases). Trimming took 11 bases from V and 0 from J, leaving 13 bases between them. There are 13 residues in the CDR3. CDR1 is KGHSY, CDR2 FQNENV, per germline. The CDR3 protein is CAWGESSNYGYTF. Here the CDR3 DNA reads TGTGCCTGGGGGGAATCATCTAACTATGGCTACACCTTC.

This chain uses TRBV2 with TRBJ2-7, with D perhaps matching TRBD2 (5 bases). Trimming left V 4 bases short and J 4 bases short, with 5 bases between. Germline CDR1 is SNHLY and CDR2 is FYNNEI. This CDR3 contains 11 residues. CDR3 amino acids: CASSGGYEQYF. CDR3 DNA: TGTGCCAGCAGTGGAGGGTACGAGCAGTACTTC. Full variable domain (rest looked up from reference TRBV2 and TRBJ2-7): EPEVTQTPSHQVTQMGQEVILRCVPISNHLYFYWYRQILGQKVEFLVSFYNNEISEKSEIFDDQFSVERPDGSNFTLKIRSTKLEDSAMYFCASSGGYEQYFGPGTRLTVT.

The chain carries TRBV19 and TRBJ2-3; 9 bases line up with TRBD1. Germline trimming cut 5 bases from V and 5 bases from J; bases unmatched to any gene: 11. Germline-derived CDR1 and CDR2 are LNHDA and SQIVND (reference sequence). CDR3 length: 16 residues. The CDR3 is CASSVLPGQGQDTQYF. In DNA form, the CDR3 reads TGTGCCAGTAGTGTCTTGCCGGGACAGGGCCAAGATACGCAGTATTTT.

The chain links TRBV5-1 to TRBJ1-6; TRBD1 agrees at 7 bases. The CDR3 is 14 residues long. V shed 7 bases and J 6 bases; nucleotides not matched to a gene: 7. Germline V CDR1 and CDR2: SGHRS, YFSETQ. As DNA, the CDR3 is TGCGCCAGCGGGGAGGGACAGATTAATTCACCCCTCCACTTT. Translation gives CASGEGQINSPLHF.

The rearrangement links TRBV5-1 to TRBJ2-5, with D perhaps matching TRBD2 (7 bases). There are 15 residues in the CDR3. Between the trimmed V and J ends, which lost 1 base and 2 bases, there was a span of 12 bases. The germline V gene encodes CDR1 SGHRS and CDR2 YFSETQ. The CDR3 reads CASSLRGGRQETQYF. For the CDR3, the DNA is TGCGCCAGCAGCTTGAGGGGGGGCAGACAAGAGACCCAGTACTTC.

This chain links TRBV28 with TRBJ1-2, with D perhaps matching TRBD1 (5 bases). Germline V CDR1 and CDR2: MDHEN, SYDVKM. The CDR3 extends over 15 amino acids. Trimming removed 4 bases from V and 4 bases from J, with 16 bases in between. CDR3 nucleotide sequence: TGTGCCAGCAGTTCGGATCCCGGGGCTGTCTATGGCTACACCTTC. Translation: CASSSDPGAVYGYTF.

For the CDR3, the DNA is TGTGCCAGCTTTAATGTGAGACAGGTGATTAACTATGGCTACACCTTC. Encoded protein: CASFNVRQVINYGYTF. This chain links TRBV5-4 with TRBJ1-2, with D maybe TRBD1 (6 bases). The CDR3 runs to 16 residues. Trimming stripped 7 bases from V and 1 base from J, with 20 bases between. Germline CDR1 SGHNT, CDR2 YYREEE (reference sequence).

In its sample, this clone was seen once. This chain links TRBV7-8 with TRBJ1-5, with a possible D match to TRBD1 (5 bases). Germline V lookup: CDR1 SGHVS, CDR2 FQNEAQ. The CDR3 covers 16 residues. V lost 5 bases and J lost 0, with 14 bases in between. The DNA of the CDR3 is TGTGCCAGCAGCCCTCGCCCGGGGGGTAGCAATCAGCCCCAGCATTTT. It codes for CASSPRPGGSNQPQHF.

This chain links TRBV7-3 with TRBJ1-1, with 7 bases that match TRBD1. CDR3 length: 16 residues. Trimming took 0 bases from V and 0 from J; bases not matched to a gene: 4. CDR1 and CDR2 from the germline V gene are SGHTA and FQGTGA. CDR3: CASSLTNGTVNTEAFF. Written as DNA, the CDR3 is TGTGCCAGCAGCTTAACTAATGGGACAGTGAACACTGAAGCTTTCTTT.

The chain has TRBV11-2 and TRBJ2-1, with D uncertain. CDR1 is SGHAT and CDR2 is FQNNGV in the germline V gene. V lost 5 bases, J lost 4 bases, and 9 bases lay in between. The length of the CDR3 is 13 residues. The CDR3 DNA sequence: TGTGCCAGCAGCGGGGTGTGGTACAATGAGCAGTTCTTC. Its translation: CASSGVWYNEQFF. Full variable domain (remainder filled in from reference TRBV11-2 and TRBJ2-1): EAGVAQSPRYKIIEKRQSVAFWCNPISGHATLYWYQQILGQGPKLLIQFQNNGVVDDSQLPKDRFSAERLKGVDSTLKIQPAKLEDSAVYLCASSGVWYNEQFFGPGTRLTVL.

This clone was picked up one time. The chain couples TRBV4-1 to TRBJ1-5; 7 bases match TRBD1. V was clipped by 5 bases and J by 7 bases; unmatched bases: 8. The CDR3 is made up of 14 amino acids. Germline V lookup: CDR1 MGHRA, CDR2 YSYEKL. CDR3 sequence: CASSSQGMGQPQHF. The CDR3, as DNA: TGCGCCAGCAGCTCACAGGGGATGGGGCAGCCCCAGCATTTT.